Presented here are 17 T cell receptor beta chains from one specimen sequenced in a study of regulatory T cells in long-lasting Graves disease (dated by TCRdb to the early 2020s). To prepare the library, multiplex PCR was applied. These reads were obtained on an Illumina HiSeq 4000. CDR3 regions were amplified by Arm-PCR with iRepertoire HTBI primers to construct TCR beta libraries. TCRdb took the public reads, trimmed them with fastp at Q25, ran MiXCR for clone calling and kept in-frame beta chains. Entries that share a CDR3 protein sequence are merged under the most common genes and DNA. The sample yields hundreds of thousands of distinct CDR3 sequences; around 15% were counted once. The ten largest clonotypes hold 25% to 30% of the sample. The time point label for this specimen denotes: newly diagnosed GD, antithyroid drugs for less than 3 months. For both TCR sequencing and RNA sequencing, RNA was extracted from PBMCs using TRIzol.

A further study also used this sample, focusing on T cells in Graves' hyperthyroidism and ophthalmopathy.

The material was peripheral blood mononuclear cells (PBMCs), obtained at new diagnosis, from a patient treated with antithyroid drugs. The receptor set was obtained from a man aged 35-49 years with Graves disease. Donor details come from another sample of the same person, matched by shared clones.

This clonotype has just one count. The chain links TRBV6-2 or TRBV6-3 to TRBJ2-1, with 13 bases that match TRBD2. The CDR3 is 20 residues long. Trimming removed 6 bases from V and 0 bases from J; junction bases left unmatched: 14. Looked up from germline, CDR1 is MNHEY and CDR2 is SVGEGT. CDR3 amino acids: CASSPRTSGGTRSSYNEQFF. CDR3 DNA: TGTGCCAGCAGCCCTCGGACTAGCGGGGGCACTAGGAGCTCCTACAATGAGCAGTTCTTC.

This chain links TRBV6-2 or TRBV6-3 with TRBJ2-3, with D uncertain. Per the germline V gene, CDR1 is MNHEY and CDR2 is SVGEGT. The CDR3 spans 12 residues. Trimming took off 10 bases at V and 2 bases at J, with 10 bases between the two ends. Here the CDR3 reads CATRWDTDTQYF. The CDR3, as DNA: TGTGCCACCCGATGGGACACAGATACGCAGTATTTT.

This clonotype has at least ten counts. The chain has TRBV27 and TRBJ2-3; either TRBD1 or TRBD2 may supply D (5 bases each). Per germline, CDR1 MNHEY and CDR2 SMNVEV (reference sequence). Trimming stripped 4 bases from V and 3 bases from J, with 11 bases between. The CDR3 is 14 amino acids. For the CDR3, the DNA is TGTGCCAGCAGTTGGGGGTGGGAGACAGATACGCAGTATTTT. It specifies CASSWGWETDTQYF.

The chain employs TRBV28 and TRBJ1-2; unclear D gene. The CDR3 runs 12 residues. Germline assignment: CDR1 MDHEN and CDR2 SYDVKM. The V end was cut by 6 bases, the J end by 4 bases, with 9 bases between. Here the CDR3 DNA reads TGTGCCAGCAGCTCCCCGAGCTATGGCTACACCTTC. This codes for CASSSPSYGYTF.

The rearrangement links TRBV7-9 to TRBJ2-1; D unclear. The CDR3 has 14 residues. Trimming left V 5 bases short and J 6 bases short, with 14 bases between. CDR1 is SEHNR and CDR2 is FQNEAQ in the germline V gene (reference sequence). CDR3 amino acids: CASSPSLSGNEQFF. The CDR3 region has the DNA TGTGCCAGCAGCCCCAGCTTGTCGGGCAATGAGCAGTTCTTC.

At least ten counts were recorded for this clonotype. CDR3 in amino acids: CASSLRARLAGGRSYNEQFF. The CDR3 DNA follows: TGTGCCAGCAGTTTGAGGGCCCGCCTAGCGGGGGGCCGCTCCTACAATGAGCAGTTCTTC. The genes are TRBV12-3 or TRBV12-4 and TRBJ2-1; 11 bases line up with TRBD2. The CDR3 spans 20 residues. Germline trimming cut 3 bases from V and 0 bases from J; bases unmatched to any gene: 13.

Only a few counts were recorded for this clonotype. This chain uses TRBV19 with TRBJ1-1, with TRBD1 as a possible D gene (6 bases). V lost 7 bases, J lost 1 base, and 10 bases lay in between. This CDR3 is built from 13 residues. From germline, CDR1 is LNHDA and CDR2 SQIVND (reference sequence). The CDR3 sequence: CASTRQANTEAFF. The CDR3, as DNA: TGTGCCAGTACCAGACAGGCGAACACTGAAGCTTTCTTT.

This sequence joins TRBV5-1 and TRBJ2-5; D might be TRBD1 (6 bases). The CDR3 contains 14 residues. V lost 4 bases to trimming and J lost 2 bases, with 12 bases between them. In germline, CDR1 is SGHRS, CDR2 YFSETQ. CDR3 bases: TGCGCCAGCAGCGCCGGGACACAACAAGAGACCCAGTACTTC. Its translation is CASSAGTQQETQYF.

On this clonotype: A much larger clone sits a single nucleotide away, making a read error possible. The genes are TRBV6-2 or TRBV6-3 and TRBJ2-5; no reliable D call. Per the germline V gene, CDR1 is MNHEY and CDR2 is SVGEGT. CDR3 length: 13 amino acids. In DNA form, the CDR3 reads TGTGCCAGCAGTTACTCAGGCGCGAAGACCCAGCACTTC. Translating gives CASSYSGAKTQHF.

On this clonotype: A read error may be the cause here, since a much bigger clone is one base away. The J gene is TRBJ2-7, the V gene TRBV30; TRBD1 matches at 10 bases. The CDR3 is 13 residues long. Unmatched junction bases numbered 5, after V lost 4 bases and J lost 5 bases. Germline assignment: CDR1 GTSNPN and CDR2 SVGIG (reference sequence). The CDR3 nucleotides are TGTGCCTGGACCCCAGGGACAGGGGACGAGCAGTACTTC. It specifies CAWTPGTGDEQYF. Supplemented by reference TRBV30 and TRBJ2-7, the full variable domain reads SQTIHQWPATLVQPVGSPLSLECTVEGTSNPNLYWYRQAAGRGLQLLFYSVGIGQISSEVPQNLSASRPQDRQFILSSKKLLLSDSGFYLCAWTPGTGDEQYFGPGTRLTVT.

As to this clonotype: A far larger clone lies a single base away; this is likely a read error. The chain joins TRBV9 to TRBJ1-1; D call uncertain. Deletions cut 3 bases from V and 0 bases from J, with 12 bases between. Germline V gene lookup returns CDR1 SGDLS and CDR2 YYNGEE. The CDR3 length is 15 residues. CDR3 residues: CASSALAEMNTEAFF. DNA for the CDR3: TGTGCCAGCAGCGCTCTGGCAGAGATGAACACTGAAGCTTTCTTT.

This clonotype was recorded many times. The chain is built from TRBV27 and TRBJ2-5, with D possibly matching TRBD1 (6 bases). V gave up 5 bases and J gave up 4 bases, with 11 bases separating them. The CDR3 sequence is 13 residues long. Germline-derived CDR1 and CDR2 are MNHEY and SMNVEV (reference sequence). DNA for the CDR3: TGTGCCAGCAGTAAACAGGGAAGAGAGACCCAGTACTTC. Encoded protein: CASSKQGRETQYF.

This clonotype was counted many times. The V and J genes are TRBV28 and TRBJ2-5, with 9 bases fitting TRBD2. This CDR3 is built from 17 residues. V lost 3 bases, J lost 4 bases, and 12 bases stayed unmatched. Germline assignment: CDR1 MDHEN and CDR2 SYDVKM. The CDR3 spells CASSLVGASGALETQYF. The CDR3 DNA reads as TGTGCCAGCAGTTTGGTTGGGGCTAGCGGGGCCCTAGAGACCCAGTACTTC. Filled out from reference TRBV28 and TRBJ2-5, the complete variable domain reads DVKVTQSSRYLVKRTGEKVFLECVQDMDHENMFWYRQDPGLGLRLIYFSYDVKMKEKGDIPEGYSVSREKKERFSLILESASTNQTSMYLCASSLVGASGALETQYFGPGTRLLVL.

This clonotype was counted only a few times. V is TRBV6-2 or TRBV6-3 and J is TRBJ2-4; the D gene is possibly TRBD1 (6 bases). Germline CDR1 is MNHEY and CDR2 is SVGEGT. V lost 6 bases, J lost 0 bases, and 12 bases lay in between. The length of the CDR3 is 15 residues. The CDR3 protein is CASSYRALAKNIQYF. CDR3 DNA sequence: TGTGCCAGCAGCTACAGGGCGTTAGCCAAAAACATTCAGTACTTC.

The rearrangement links TRBV12-3 or TRBV12-4 to TRBJ1-1; D not certain. There are 14 residues in the CDR3. V lost 5 bases and J lost 1, with 11 bases in between. This CDR3 is CASSRSAANTEAFF. DNA for the CDR3: TGTGCCAGCAGTCGATCCGCCGCGAACACTGAAGCTTTCTTT.

The chain employs TRBV10-3 and TRBJ1-4; D remains ambiguous. The CDR3 length is 14 residues. Germline-derived CDR1 and CDR2 are ENHRY and SYGVKD. V was clipped by 2 bases and J by 0 bases, with 4 bases between them. CDR3 protein: CAISETTTNEKLFF. The CDR3 region has the DNA TGTGCCATCAGTGAGACAACAACTAATGAAAAACTGTTTTTT.

This clonotype occurred many times. The V gene is TRBV7-2, the J gene TRBJ2-1, with D possibly being TRBD2 (7 bases). V was cut by 5 bases and J by 8 bases, with 22 bases left in between. Per the germline V gene, CDR1 is SGHTA and CDR2 is FQGNSA. The length of the CDR3 is 16 residues. As DNA, the CDR3 is TGTGCCAGCAGCCCCAAGGGCGGGGGCTATGTTTATGAGCAGTTCTTC. Translated: CASSPKGGGYVYEQFF.